The 22 T cell receptor beta chains reported below all come from one sample, sequenced in a study of blood T cell repertoires in COVID-19. Generated by immunoSEQ multiplex PCR, the TCRdb table keeps only in-frame clones and is missing some. The data show around 250,000 clones, with around 82% seen just once and 4.4% held by the top ten. Input material: peripheral blood. Receptor source: a man between 45 and 60 years old with active or convalescent COVID-19.

This clone has a single count. J is TRBJ2-2 and V is TRBV6-1; TRBD2 matches at 13 bases. Trimming removed 4 bases from V and 0 bases from J; junction bases left unmatched: 2. The CDR3 contains 17 residues. The germline CDR1 and CDR2 sequences are MNHNS and SASEGT. The CDR3 here is CASSGTSGGTNTGELFF. The CDR3 region has the DNA TGTGCCAGCAGTGGGACTAGCGGGGGAACGAACACCGGGGAGCTGTTTTTT.

Details on this clone: Its ends do not fully match the called genes, so a read error is possible. The V call is TRBV4-3, the J call TRBJ2-7, with D possibly TRBD2 on 5 matching bases. Germline V gives CDR1 LGHNA, CDR2 YSLEER. CDR3 length equals 15 residues. CDR3: CASSQDRVSTGEQYF. The DNA for the CDR3 is TGCGCCAGCAGTCAAGACCGGGTCTCTACGGGGGAGCAGTACTTC.

This clone was observed once. The V and J genes are TRBV5-1 and TRBJ2-3; TRBD2 matches 8 bases. The CDR3 loop spans 16 amino acids. J was trimmed by 2 bases and V by 4 bases; bases with no gene match: 9. The germline V gene encodes CDR1 SGHRS and CDR2 YFSETQ. In nucleotides, the CDR3 is TGCGCCAGCAGCCACAGCGGGGGCATTTACACAGATACGCAGTATTTT. It specifies CASSHSGGIYTDTQYF.

This chain connects TRBV5-1 to TRBJ2-1; 12 bases agree with TRBD2. V was pared by 0 bases and J by 5 bases, with 9 bases of the junction left unmatched. This CDR3 has 18 amino acids. Germline-derived CDR1 and CDR2 are SGHRS and YFSETQ. The CDR3 sequence is CASSLVLAGGPSNNEQFF. CDR3 nucleotides: TGCGCCAGCAGCTTGGTTCTAGCGGGGGGGCCCTCGAACAATGAGCAGTTCTTC.

J is TRBJ1-5 and V is TRBV13; tentative D call: TRBD1 (5 bases). V was cut by 0 bases and J by 9 bases, with 9 bases left in between. The CDR3 contains 13 residues. Germline V lookup: CDR1 PRHDT, CDR2 FYEKMQ (reference sequence). The CDR3 nucleotides are TGTGCCAGCAGCTTAGGTCAGGGAGGGCCCCAGCATTTT. As protein: CASSLGQGGPQHF.

This chain joins TRBV20-1 and TRBJ1-1; no clear D gene. V lost 1 base, J lost 6 bases, and 6 bases lay in between. There are 11 residues in the CDR3. The germline V gene encodes CDR1 DFQATT and CDR2 SNEGSKA (reference sequence). CDR3: CSARGGAEAFF. The CDR3 nucleotides read TGCAGTGCTAGAGGCGGGGCTGAAGCTTTCTTT.

In this sample, this clone turned up once. This rearrangement joins TRBV3-1 (or the pseudogene TRBV3-2) to TRBJ2-5; 13 bases map to TRBD2. Germline loops: CDR1 LGHDT, CDR2 YNNKEL (reference sequence). Trimming cost V 3 bases and J 6 bases; bases outside gene matches: 7. CDR3 length: 16 amino acids. The CDR3 DNA follows: TGTGCCAGCAGCCACCGACTAGCGGGGGGCCTTCAGACCCAGTACTTC. The encoded protein is CASSHRLAGGLQTQYF.

The chain carries TRBV5-1 and TRBJ1-1; possible D gene TRBD1, 5 bases. CDR1 is SGHRS, CDR2 YFSETQ, per germline. The length of the CDR3 is 13 residues. The germline V and J ends were trimmed by 4 bases and 3 bases, with 10 bases remaining between them. CDR3 nucleotide sequence: TGCGCCAGCAGCGACGGACAAGACACTGAAGCTTTCTTT. Translated, it gives CASSDGQDTEAFF.

The chain joins TRBV7-2 to TRBJ2-7; TRBD2 aligns across 8 bases. Germline V gene data show CDR1 as SGHTA and CDR2 as FQGNSA. The length of the CDR3 is 15 residues. V lost 7 bases, J lost 5 bases, and 13 bases stayed unmatched. CDR3 DNA sequence: TGTGCCAGCATCGACCGTAGCGGGGCGGCCCACGAGCAGTACTTC. Amino acids: CASIDRSGAAHEQYF.

V is TRBV6-1 and J is TRBJ1-2; TRBD1 matches at 7 bases. With V trimmed by 1 base and J by 2 bases, 1 base remained unmatched. CDR1 is MNHNS and CDR2 is SASEGT in the germline V gene. The CDR3 totals 14 residues. The CDR3 is CASSEEGANYGYTF. The CDR3 region has the DNA TGTGCCAGCAGTGAAGAGGGGGCGAACTATGGCTACACCTTC.

CDR3 loop: CASTGLAGGLEQFF. CDR3 nucleotides: TGTGCCAGCACGGGACTAGCGGGGGGGCTTGAGCAGTTCTTC. This chain connects TRBV2 to TRBJ2-1; 16 bases match TRBD2. V shed 7 bases, J shed 9 bases, and the junction held 3 bases outside the gene matches. CDR3 length equals 14 residues. Germline CDR1 SNHLY, CDR2 FYNNEI.

This clone has only one observation. This chain connects TRBV5-4 to TRBJ2-1, with 15 nucleotides matching TRBD2. Germline V lookup: CDR1 SGHNT, CDR2 YYREEE (reference sequence). The CDR3 runs to 19 residues. V shed 3 bases and J 0 bases; nucleotides not matched to a gene: 7. The chain's CDR3 is CASSSGLAGGRSSYNEQFF. In DNA form, the CDR3 reads TGTGCCAGCAGCTCGGGACTAGCGGGGGGAAGGAGCTCCTACAATGAGCAGTTCTTC.

The chain links TRBV19 to TRBJ1-2, with TRBD1 identical over 7 bases. Trimming removed 5 bases from V and 6 bases from J; junction bases left unmatched: 6. The germline gives CDR1 LNHDA, CDR2 SQIVND (reference sequence). This CDR3 is built from 13 residues. CDR3 protein: CASSDRDLDGYTF. CDR3 in DNA: TGTGCCAGTAGTGACAGGGATCTGGATGGCTACACCTTC. Full variable domain (remainder filled in from reference TRBV19 and TRBJ1-2): DGGITQSPKYLFRKEGQNVTLSCEQNLNHDAMYWYRQDPGQGLRLIYYSQIVNDFQKGDIAEGYSVSREKKESFPLTVTSAQKNPTAFYLCASSDRDLDGYTFGSGTRLTVV.

The V gene is TRBV4-3, the J gene TRBJ1-6; D gene ambiguous. With 4 bases removed from V and 6 bases from J, the gap between germline ends came to 13 bases. Germline assignment: CDR1 LGHNA and CDR2 YSLEER. This CDR3 has 15 amino acids. CDR3 loop: CASSPSGLTNSPLHF. The CDR3 bases are TGCGCCAGCAGCCCCAGTGGGCTGACTAATTCACCCCTCCACTTT.

The chain is built from TRBV6-5 and TRBJ1-6; D unresolved. The germline CDR1 and CDR2 sequences are MNHEY and SVGAGI. The CDR3 covers 14 residues. The V end lost 0 bases, the J end lost 8 bases, and 8 bases lay between the germline ends. CDR3 amino acids: CASSYSTADSPLHF. The CDR3 DNA reads TGTGCCAGCAGTTACTCGACTGCGGATTCACCCCTCCACTTT.

V is TRBV6-5 and J is TRBJ2-2, with TRBD1 matching over 8 bases. V lost 5 bases and J lost 1; bases outside the gene matches: 3. This CDR3 is 15 amino acids long. Germline lookup yields CDR1 MNHEY and CDR2 SVGAGI. DNA for the CDR3: TGTGCCAGCAGTCCCGGGACAGGGAACACCGGGGAGCTGTTTTTT. Its protein product is CASSPGTGNTGELFF.

This clone was picked up one time. The rearrangement links TRBV6-1 to TRBJ2-4; possibly TRBD2 for D (5 bases). CDR1 is MNHNS, CDR2 SASEGT, per germline. Trimming removed 2 bases at V and 0 bases at J, with 8 bases between. The CDR3 runs 15 residues. Here the CDR3 reads CASSEIGLAKNIQYF. CDR3 coding DNA: TGTGCCAGCAGTGAAATAGGACTAGCCAAAAACATTCAGTACTTC.

The chain has TRBV28 and TRBJ1-2, with TRBD1 matching over 9 bases. The CDR3 runs 14 residues. CDR1 and CDR2 (germline): MDHEN, SYDVKM. Losses at the gene ends were 5 bases for V and 8 bases for J; bases not matched to a gene: 9. CDR3 loop: CASSPDRGRGGYTF. As DNA, the CDR3 is TGTGCCAGCAGTCCGGACAGGGGAAGGGGCGGCTACACCTTC.

Regarding this clone: Other DNA sequences within the sample encode an identical CDR3. The chain employs TRBV18 and TRBJ2-1; 9 bases match TRBD1. J gave up 3 bases and V 3 bases, and 3 bases lay outside the gene matches. The CDR3 spans 15 residues. From germline, CDR1 is KGHSH and CDR2 LQKENI. The DNA of the CDR3 is TGTGCCAGCTCACCCCCGGGACAGGGCTACAATGAGCAGTTCTTC. It yields the protein CASSPPGQGYNEQFF.

This clone has just one count. The J gene is TRBJ1-5, the V gene TRBV12-3 or TRBV12-4, with TRBD1 as a possible D gene (6 bases). Trimming pared 3 bases from V and 7 bases from J, leaving 10 bases between. CDR3 length equals 13 residues. This CDR3 is CASSLLQGQPQHF. CDR3 nucleotide sequence: TGTGCCAGCAGTTTGTTACAGGGCCAGCCCCAGCATTTT.

This chain joins TRBV19 and TRBJ1-5; D gene uncertain. Trimming took off 5 bases at V and 2 bases at J, with 16 bases between the two ends. CDR3 size: 16 residues. CDR1 and CDR2 from the germline V gene are LNHDA and SQIVND (reference sequence). The CDR3 nucleotides read TGTGCCAGTAGTGCCACCCAGGACTTACGCAATCAGCCCCAGCATTTT. Its protein is CASSATQDLRNQPQHF.

V usage is TRBV6-5 and J usage is TRBJ2-7; D gene unclear. This CDR3 comprises 14 residues. Germline V CDR1 and CDR2: MNHEY, SVGAGI. The ends were cut back, 5 bases at V and 2 bases at J, with 13 bases in the middle. CDR3 amino acids: CASSPSGTTYEQYF. The CDR3 DNA reads TGTGCCAGCAGTCCATCGGGTACCACCTACGAGCAGTACTTC.